The T cell receptor beta chain under discussion was sequenced for a study of tissue T cells after allogeneic stem cell transplantation (dated by TCRdb to 2021 to 2024). Regarding the research as a whole: The study profiled TCR beta repertoires across many tissues from research autopsies of patients with and without GVHD, plus mouse models of GVHD. On the human side, the study was prospective and observational, with no blinding or randomization.

About this clone itself: This receptor's antigen is unknown. Since the receptor is from a mouse, mouse gene names and germline sequences apply. The DNA ends 1 residue before the CDR3 does, and the rest of the CDR3 is filled in from the germline J gene.

The germline V gene sets CDR1 to NSHNY and CDR2 to SYGAGN. Compared with germline, V lacks 3 bases and J lacks 3 bases; bases without a gene match: 2. Including the terminal cysteine and phenylalanine, the CDR3 comprises 13 residues. The DNA covers only part of the CDR3, 36 bases in frame from base 1. Study-level results and caveats: The patient cohort was small and varied clinically, and sampling depth was recognized as a limitation. The study did not determine which tissue TCRs were alloreactive or antigen-specific, and some clones might have been persisting host cells. Blood and spleen T cells captured only a limited portion of the TCR repertoire detected in tissues, in both patients and mice. Only a few T cell clones appeared in more than one patient, yet motif-based clustering showed tissue-specific repertoire signatures that were shared between patients. Within patients, how anatomically similar tissues were was a major factor shaping TCR repertoire composition, regardless of disease or transplant status.

The protocol used for the library was the immunoSEQ multiplex PCR assay. TCRbeta CDR3 sequencing was done by Adaptive Biotechnologies at survey depth, reporting CDR3 sequences, V/J genes, productive frequency and template counts. Amplification of TCR beta CDR3 regions started from genomic DNA instead of RNA. The paper's processing steps were these. Jensen-Shannon divergence was used to quantify pairwise repertoire overlap between tissues, with a value of 1 meaning complete divergence and a value of 0 meaning identical repertoires. Tissues were clustered by single-linkage agglomerative hierarchical clustering of pairwise JSD values, and the clustering results were displayed as dendrograms. GLIPH2 was run on all patient samples with simulation_depth 1000, kmer_min_depth 3 and cdr3_length_cutoff 8, and groups with more than two unique CDR3s were retained. A standardized tissue-overlap score was calculated by extrapolating Jaccard GLIPH-group overlap across patients to a standard repertoire size of 1000 clones. Linear mixed-effect models, with tissue included as a fixed effect and individual included as a random effect, were used to assess associations of diversity with clinical or experimental variables. TCRdb took this table from immuneACCESS and kept in-frame rearrangements with V and J called. Such tables lack part of the clones; where checked against another copy, unresolved V genes explain under half of the gap, and the rest is unexplained. For V, J and clone size, that table is used; D and trimming come from the DNA. The sample profile shows some 48,000 clones; about three quarters of them were found once. The ten largest clones add up to roughly 0.59% of the sample.

In this chain, TRBV13-1 is recombined with TRBJ1-1, with 7 bases in between that match TRBD1. This clonotype was sampled from a pool of C57BL/6 mice in good health. Sequenced sample: sorted cells pooled from one or two spleens. The CDR3 protein: CASSGQGDTEVFF. The DNA read from the CDR3 is TGTGCCAGCAGTGGACAGGGAGACACAGAAGTCTTC.